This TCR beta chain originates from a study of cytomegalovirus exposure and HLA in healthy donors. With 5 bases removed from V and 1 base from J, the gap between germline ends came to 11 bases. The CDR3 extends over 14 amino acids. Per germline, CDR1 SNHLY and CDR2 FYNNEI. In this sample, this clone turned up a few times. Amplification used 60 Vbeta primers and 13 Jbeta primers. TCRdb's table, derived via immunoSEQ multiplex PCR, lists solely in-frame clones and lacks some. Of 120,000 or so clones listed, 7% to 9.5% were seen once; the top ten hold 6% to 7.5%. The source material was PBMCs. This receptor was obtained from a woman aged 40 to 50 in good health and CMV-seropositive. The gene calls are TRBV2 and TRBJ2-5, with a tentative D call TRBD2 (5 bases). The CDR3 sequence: CASSRITSQETQYF. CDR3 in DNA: TGTGCCAGCAGTCGGATCACTAGCCAAGAGACCCAGTACTTC.